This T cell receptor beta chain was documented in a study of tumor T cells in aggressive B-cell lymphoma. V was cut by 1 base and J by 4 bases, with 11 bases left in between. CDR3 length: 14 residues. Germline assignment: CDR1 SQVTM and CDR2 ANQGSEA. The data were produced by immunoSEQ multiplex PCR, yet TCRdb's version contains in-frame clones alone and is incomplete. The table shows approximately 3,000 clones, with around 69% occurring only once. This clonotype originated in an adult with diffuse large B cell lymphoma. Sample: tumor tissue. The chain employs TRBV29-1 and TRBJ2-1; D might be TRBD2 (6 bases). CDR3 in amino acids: CSVEGSGRYNEQFF. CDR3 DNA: TGCAGCGTTGAAGGTAGCGGTAGATACAATGAGCAGTTCTTC.